Listed here is a single T cell receptor beta chain. Its antigen is unknown. Isolated RNA was reverse transcribed into cDNA used as the sequencing template. This table comes from immunoSEQ multiplex PCR, and its TCRdb copy is limited to in-frame clones, with some not included. The sample includes around 150,000 clones, 62% seen only once; the top ten take 36%. These data belong to a study of CD8+ T cells in alopecia areata. Study-level points and caveats: Relative to normal scalp, lesional scalp, especially alopecia totalis/universalis, showed higher clonality. It was less clear whether patients shared TCRs than it was in mice, possibly because of HLA.

This CDR3 is built from 15 residues. Trimming left V 4 bases short and J 3 bases short, with 16 bases between. Germline CDR1 and CDR2: SQVTM and ANQGSEA. This chain uses TRBV29-1 with TRBJ2-1, with D tentatively TRBD1 (6 bases). The sample consisted of CD8+ T cells sorted from blood. The source of this sequence is a human donor in good health. CDR3 amino acids: CSVVLTGEFYNEQFF. In DNA form, the CDR3 reads TGCAGCGTTGTCCTGACAGGCGAATTCTACAATGAGCAGTTCTTC.